One sample yielded the 8 T cell receptor beta chains listed below, sequenced in a study of T cells in women clearing cervical HPV infection. The table came from immunoSEQ multiplex PCR; TCRdb's copy has only in-frame clones and leaves some out. The listing contains tens of thousands of clones. The specimen sequenced was blood buffy coat. All receptors come from a woman between 18 and 70 years old with a cervical HPV16 infection that either progressed to CIN3+ or cleared (not recorded which).

Points on this clone: The CDR3 end lies 3 residues beyond the end of the read and is filled in from the germline J gene. The chain combines TRBV18 with TRBJ2-3; 8 bases line up with TRBD1. The CDR3 contains 15 residues. Germline values: CDR1 KGHSH, CDR2 LQKENI. The V gene end was trimmed by 3 bases and the J gene end by 4 bases; junction bases not matched to a gene: 6. The CDR3 spells CASSPLRTGPDTQYF. CDR3 bases read: TGTGCCAGCTCACCCCTGAGGACAGGGCCAGATACG.

Worth noting for this clone: The junction shows a germline mismatch at one end, possibly a read error. The read falls 3 residues short of the CDR3 end, and the missing part is taken from the germline J gene. The rearrangement links TRBV7-3 to TRBJ1-2; TRBD1 agrees at 10 bases. Per germline, CDR1 SGHTA and CDR2 FQGTGA. This CDR3 is 15 amino acids long. CDR3 bases read: TGTGACAGCAGCGTGGCCGGGACAGGGGCCTATGGC. This gives the protein CDSSVAGTGAYG. The entire CDR3 protein is CDSSVAGTGAYGYTF.

A note on this clone: The CDR3 extends 3 residues past the end of the read, so its final part is completed from the germline J gene. The gene calls are TRBV5-3 and TRBJ1-2, with TRBD1 as a possible D gene (6 bases). TRBV5-3 is an ORF, with its function uncertain. This CDR3 is 15 amino acids long. Incomplete CDR3 DNA: TGTGCCAGAAGCATCGACAGGTGCATCTCCTACGAC. Translation gives CARSIDRCISYD. Given in full, the CDR3 is CARSIDRCISYDYTF.

Points on this clone: The sequence runs out 3 residues before the end of the CDR3; the remainder is reconstructed from the germline J gene. The chain is built from TRBV5-6 and TRBJ1-2; the D gene is possibly TRBD1 (5 bases). This CDR3 contains 13 residues. CDR1 and CDR2 (germline): SGHDT, YYEEEE. The covered CDR3 bases are TGTGCCAGCAGCTTGGCCGGGGGGGGAGGC. Translating gives CASSLAGGGG. The full CDR3 sequence reads CASSLAGGGGYTF.

About this clone itself: The CDR3 is cut off 3 residues early in the read; its end comes from the germline J gene. V and J are TRBV5-5 and TRBJ1-4; 10 positions agree with TRBD1. This CDR3 contains 15 residues. Per germline, CDR1 SGHKS and CDR2 YYEKEE (reference sequence). The CDR3 loop reads CASSLLGTGANVLFF. The part of the CDR3 DNA that was read is TGTGCCAGCAGCTTATTAGGGACAGGGGCCAACGTA.

Notes on this clone: The missing CDR3 end, 3 residues past where the read stops, is filled in from the germline J gene. This chain uses TRBV6-2 or TRBV6-3 with TRBJ2-1, with 8 positions matching TRBD2. The germline V gene has CDR1 MNHEY and CDR2 SVGEGT. The trim removed 8 bases at V and 5 bases at J, leaving 14 bases unmatched. The length of the CDR3 is 16 residues. Partial CDR3 DNA: TGTGCCAGCGCCCCAGCCGGCGGGAGGAAACACAATGAG. Its protein product is CASAPAGGRKHNE. The full CDR3 sequence reads CASAPAGGRKHNEQFF.

A remark on this clone: Other DNA sequences in this specimen translate into the identical CDR3. CDR3 bases read: TGTGCCAGCAGCTTAACTAGCGGGGATTACAATGAG. Its protein is CASSLTSGDYNE. Given in full, the CDR3 is CASSLTSGDYNEQFF. The rearrangement uses TRBV11-3 and TRBJ2-1, with 10 bases aligning to TRBD2. Sequencing ends 3 residues short of the CDR3 end; the germline J gene provides the rest. The CDR3 extends over 15 amino acids. J was trimmed by 4 bases and V by 2 bases; bases with no gene match: 2. Germline V gene sequence: CDR1 SGHNT, CDR2 YENEEA.

About this clone: The CDR3 is cut off 3 residues early in the read; its end comes from the germline J gene. The chain is built from TRBV12-3 or TRBV12-4 and TRBJ2-7; TRBD2 matches at 7 bases. V lost 1 base and J lost 4; bases outside the gene matches: 4. The CDR3 totals 14 residues. CDR3 sequence reads: CASSLGGGGYEQYF. Partial CDR3 DNA: TGTGCCAGCAGTTTAGGTGGCGGGGGTTACGAG.